Listed here is a single T cell receptor (beta chain). The antigen remains undetermined. This sample is drawn from a study of T cells in pancreatic ductal adenocarcinoma. General observations from the study: Tumors hold more CD45RO+ effector T cells, which may bias toward lower diversity. Blood clonality (around 0.066) did not differ significantly from tumor (roughly 0.11). The resected pancreatic cancer cohort was biased toward the minority with early-stage disease. Tumor samples had fewer productive templates and approximately 8.2-fold fewer unique clonotypes than blood.

No neoadjuvant therapy was given to the selected pancreatic ductal adenocarcinoma patients before their surgery. The CDR3 length is 12 residues. With 8 bases removed from V and 5 bases from J, the gap between germline ends came to 13 bases. Here immunoSEQ multiplex PCR was the method, and the copy in TCRdb shows in-frame clones only, minus some. The data show approximately 5,000 clones, with over 75% seen just once and 5.9% held by the top ten. The chain carries TRBV5-3 and TRBJ1-1; D is unclear. TRBV5-3 is known as an ORF, though its function is uncertain. The sequence was obtained from a human donor with pancreatic ductal adenocarcinoma. The sample comprised pancreatic tumor tissue. The DNA of the CDR3 is TGTGCCAGCATAGGTGCGGGTACTGAAGCTTTCTTT. Encoded protein: CASIGAGTEAFF.